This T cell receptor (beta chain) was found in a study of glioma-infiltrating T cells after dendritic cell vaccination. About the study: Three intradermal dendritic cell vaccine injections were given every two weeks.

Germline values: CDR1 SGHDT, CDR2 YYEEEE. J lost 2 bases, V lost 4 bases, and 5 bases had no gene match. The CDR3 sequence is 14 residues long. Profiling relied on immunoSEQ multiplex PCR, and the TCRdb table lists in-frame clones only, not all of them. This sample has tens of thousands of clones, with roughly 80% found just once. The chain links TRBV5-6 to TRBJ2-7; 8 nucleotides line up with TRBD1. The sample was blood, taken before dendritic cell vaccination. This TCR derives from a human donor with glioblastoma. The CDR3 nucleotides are TGTGCCAGCAGCAAAGGGACAGGAGCCTACGAGCAGTACTTC. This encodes CASSKGTGAYEQYF.